In its sample, the clone carrying this TCR beta chain was seen many times. The CDR3 runs 16 residues. CDR1 and CDR2 from the germline V gene are DFQATT and SNEGSKA (reference sequence). The V end lost 4 bases, the J end lost 4 bases, and 22 bases lay between the germline ends. This sample was taken from a study of kidney transplant recipient with SARS-CoV-2 infection. Each CDR3 protein gets one entry after TCRdb re-called the reads with MiXCR. The data show fewer than 250,000 distinct CDR3 sequences, about 30% seen once. Sample: a blood sample, taken at baseline and between days 110 and 120 from a kidney transplant recipient. The chain carries TRBV20-1 and TRBJ1-2; D call uncertain. The receptor's source is a male patient aged 25-45 years who had COVID-19 and was a kidney transplant recipient. Some T cells may possibly be graft donor cells. The CDR3 here is CSAINTLFRKTYGYTF. CDR3 sequence (DNA): TGCAGTGCTATTAACACGCTGTTTCGAAAGACCTATGGCTACACCTTC.